This T cell receptor beta chain was recorded in a study of T cell repertoires in cytomegalovirus infection. In the study overall: Well-studied HLA-B-restricted CMV epitopes were used in the study alongside recently identified HLA-C-restricted ones. Matching HLA type, along with CMV infection, was indicated by public TCR beta signatures.

After removal of 2 bases from V and 6 bases from J, the junction contained 7 bases not matched to a gene. Germline CDR1 and CDR2: SGHTA and FQGNSA. The CDR3 totals 14 residues. Many counts were recorded for this clonotype. Its specificity is unknown. TCRdb passed the reads through MiXCR, listing each CDR3 protein once. The sample yields 250,000 to 400,000 distinct CDR3 sequences, just under 25% seen once. Findings of the study overall: There were carriers of CMV plus the relevant HLA, and cumulative public TCR beta family frequency identified them. The ex vivo response was dominated by HLA-C-restricted CMV-specific TCR beta clonotypes.

The sequence was collected from a human donor in good health (CMV status not recorded). Some clones in this sample may be carry-over from other donors' samples. Sample: cultured PBMCs, taken from culture after CMV antigen stimulation. The chain employs TRBV7-2 and TRBJ2-7, with TRBD2 matching 7 bases. The CDR3 region has the DNA TGTGCCAGCAGCTTACGGGGGTTAGCGGGCGAGCAGTACTTC. This encodes CASSLRGLAGEQYF.